The 2 T cell receptor beta chains below were found in one sample sequenced in a study of cytomegalovirus exposure and HLA in healthy donors. The PCR was carried out with 60 Vbeta primers and 13 Jbeta primers. The protocol was immunoSEQ multiplex PCR, while the TCRdb copy is restricted to in-frame clones and leaves out a portion. The table lists approximately 170,000 clones, less than 90% of them singletons, with 4.1% in the top ten. Sequencing was performed on PBMCs. The receptors shown here come from a man between 50 and 59 years old in good health and CMV-seropositive.

This clone was detected only a few times. The rearrangement uses TRBV9 and TRBJ2-3; TRBD2 agrees at 8 bases. From germline, CDR1 is SGDLS and CDR2 YYNGEE. The J segment lost 3 bases and the V segment lost 0 bases, leaving 3 bases of the junction unmatched. The CDR3 extends over 15 amino acids. The CDR3 DNA reads as TGTGCCAGCAGCGTAGGGATAGCGGGGACAGATACGCAGTATTTT. Protein product: CASSVGIAGTDTQYF.

This chain uses TRBV7-9 with TRBJ2-2; D ambiguous. The V end was cut by 1 base, the J end by 4 bases, with 10 bases between. The CDR3 consists of 15 residues. Germline CDR1 reads SEHNR; CDR2 reads FQNEAQ (reference sequence). DNA of the CDR3: TGTGCCAGCAGCTTAGTTCACACAGTCACCGGGGAGCTGTTTTTT. Its protein is CASSLVHTVTGELFF. Full variable domain (missing parts from reference TRBV7-9 and TRBJ2-2): DTGVSQNPRHKITKRGQNVTFRCDPISEHNRLYWYRQTLGQGPEFLTYFQNEAQLEKSRLLSDRFSAERPKGSFSTLEIQRTEQGDSAMYLCASSLVHTVTGELFFGEGSRLTVL.